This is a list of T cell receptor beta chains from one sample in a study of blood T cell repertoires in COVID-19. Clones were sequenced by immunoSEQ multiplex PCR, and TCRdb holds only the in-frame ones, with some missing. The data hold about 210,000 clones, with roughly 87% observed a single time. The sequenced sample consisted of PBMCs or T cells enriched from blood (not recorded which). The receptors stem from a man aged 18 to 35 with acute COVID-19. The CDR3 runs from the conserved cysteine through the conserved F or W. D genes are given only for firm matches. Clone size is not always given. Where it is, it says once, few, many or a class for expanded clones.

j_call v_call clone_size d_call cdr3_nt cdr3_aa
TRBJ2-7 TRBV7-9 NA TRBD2 TGTGCCAGCAGCCGAGCGGGAGTAACCTACGAGCAGTACTTC CASSRAGVTYEQYF
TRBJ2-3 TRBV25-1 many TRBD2 TGTGCCAGCAGTGACTCCTCCAAGCGGGAGGGCCACGGGGATACGCAGTATTTT CASSDSSKREGHGDTQYF
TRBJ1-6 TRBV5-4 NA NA TGTGCCAGCAGCCCGACATCGGGATCACCCCTCCACTTT CASSPTSGSPLHF
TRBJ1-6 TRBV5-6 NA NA TGTGCCAGCAGCTCCGGGGGGGGCTCACCCCTCCACTTT CASSSGGGSPLHF
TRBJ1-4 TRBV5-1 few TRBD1 TGCGCCAGCTCTCTGGGGGACAGGGGTGAAAAACTGTTTTTT CASSLGDRGEKLFF
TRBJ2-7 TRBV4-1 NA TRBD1 TGCGCCAGCAGCCAAGGGACAGGTGGGGCCTACGAGCAGTACTTC CASSQGTGGAYEQYF
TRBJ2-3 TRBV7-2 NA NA TGTGCCAGCAGCTTAGGACTAGACGGCACAGATACGCAGTATTTT CASSLGLDGTDTQYF
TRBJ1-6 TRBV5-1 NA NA TGCGCCAGCAGCTTGAGTCTGGGCCAGGGGAATTCACCCCTCCACTTT CASSLSLGQGNSPLHF
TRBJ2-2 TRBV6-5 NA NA TGTGCCAGCAGTTACCTACAGGGAAACACCGGGGAGCTGTTTTTT CASSYLQGNTGELFF
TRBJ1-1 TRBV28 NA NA TGTGCCAGCATCTCGGGCGGGGGCTGGGGGTTGAACACTGAAGCTTTCTTT CASISGGGWGLNTEAFF
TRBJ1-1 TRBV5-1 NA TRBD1 TGCGCCAGCAGCCACCCGGACAGGGTCGACACTGAAGCTTTCTTT CASSHPDRVDTEAFF
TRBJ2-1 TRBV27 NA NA TGTGCCAGCAGACCAGGGAACAATGAGCAGTTCTTC CASRPGNNEQFF
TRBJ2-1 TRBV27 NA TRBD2 TGTGCCAGCAGTTTAAGTAGCGGGAGAGGGTTAGGGCAGTTCTTC CASSLSSGRGLGQFF
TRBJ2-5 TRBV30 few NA TGTGCCTGGAGTGGCCGGGACTTAGGGCTGGAGACCCAGTACTTC CAWSGRDLGLETQYF
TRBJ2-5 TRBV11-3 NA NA TGTGCCAGCAGCTCTCCGGAGGGCCGTGAGACCCAGTACTTC CASSSPEGRETQYF
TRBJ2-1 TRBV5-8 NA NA TGTGCCAGCAGCTTCCAGTACAATGAGCAGTTCTTC CASSFQYNEQFF
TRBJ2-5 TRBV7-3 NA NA TGTGCCAGCAGCTTAAGAGTGGTTGGCGACGAGAAGTCGCGGAAAGAGACCCAGTACTTC CASSLRVVGDEKSRKETQYF
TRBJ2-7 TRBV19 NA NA TGTGCCAGTAGTATAGGAGGGAGCTCCTACGAGCAGTACTTC CASSIGGSSYEQYF
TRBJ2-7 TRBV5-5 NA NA TGTGCCAGCAGCTTGGTGACAGCAAGCTCCTACGAGCAGTACTTC CASSLVTASSYEQYF
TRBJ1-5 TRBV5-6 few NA TGTGCCAGCAGCTTGGGGGGGCAGGGTCAGCCCCAGCATTTT CASSLGGQGQPQHF
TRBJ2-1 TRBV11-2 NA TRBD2 TGTGCCAGCAGCTTAAATGCAGGACTAGCGGCATACAATGAGCAGTTCTTC CASSLNAGLAAYNEQFF
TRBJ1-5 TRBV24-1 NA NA TGTGCCACCAGTGCCTCAGGGTGGAGCAATCAGCCCCAGCATTTT CATSASGWSNQPQHF
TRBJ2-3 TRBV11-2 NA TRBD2 TGTGCCAGCAGCTTAGGAAATAGCGGGAGAGATACGCAGTATTTT CASSLGNSGRDTQYF
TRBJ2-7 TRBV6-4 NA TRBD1 TGTGCCAGCAAGGGACAGGGGTTTAGGAGGGGATCCTACGAGCAGTACTTC CASKGQGFRRGSYEQYF
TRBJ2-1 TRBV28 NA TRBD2 TGTGCCAGCAGTTTAAGGCGGCCAGCGGGAGTCGGAAATGAGCAGTTCTTC CASSLRRPAGVGNEQFF
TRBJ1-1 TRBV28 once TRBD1 TGTGCCAGCAGTTTTTTTCAGGGGGCGGCGGCTGAAGCTTTCTTT CASSFFQGAAAEAFF
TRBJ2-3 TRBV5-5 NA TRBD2 TGTGCCAGCAGCTTGGCCATACGAGCGGGGTCCACAGATACGCAGTATTTT CASSLAIRAGSTDTQYF
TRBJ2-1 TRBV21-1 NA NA TGTGCCAGCAGCTGCCTTCCGAGCGGGAGCTCCTACAATGAGCAGTTCTTC CASSCLPSGSSYNEQFF
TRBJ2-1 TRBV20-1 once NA TGCAGTGCTAGTAGGGGGAGCGCCTACAATGAGCAGTTCTTC CSASRGSAYNEQFF
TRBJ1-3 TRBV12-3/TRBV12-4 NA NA TGTGCCAGCAGTTTCGAGTCGGGAAACACCATATATTTT CASSFESGNTIYF
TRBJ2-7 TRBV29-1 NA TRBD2 TGCAGCGTTGAAGATACCCTAGCGGGAGACTACGAGCAGTACTTC CSVEDTLAGDYEQYF
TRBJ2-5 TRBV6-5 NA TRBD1 TGTGCCAGCAGCCGGACAGGGGGCGAGACCCAGTACTTC CASSRTGGETQYF
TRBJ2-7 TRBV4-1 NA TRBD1 TGCGCCAGCAGCCAAGAGGACAGGAACTCCTACGAGCAGTACTTC CASSQEDRNSYEQYF
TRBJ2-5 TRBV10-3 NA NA TGTGCCATCAGTGAGCAGTCGGAGACCCAGTACTTC CAISEQSETQYF
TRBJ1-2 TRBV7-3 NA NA TGTGCCAGCAGCCCAAACCGGGGGGCGGAAGGCTACACCTTC CASSPNRGAEGYTF
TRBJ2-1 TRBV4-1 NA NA TGCGCCAGCAGCCAACAGGGTTCCTACAATGAGCAGTTCTTC CASSQQGSYNEQFF
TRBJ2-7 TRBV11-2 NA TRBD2 TGTGCCAGCAGCCCGGGACTAGCGGGAACCTACGAGCAGTACTTC CASSPGLAGTYEQYF
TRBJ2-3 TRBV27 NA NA TGTGCCAGCAGTCCATGGGGGGAGAATACGCAGTATTTT CASSPWGENTQYF
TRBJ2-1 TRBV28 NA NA TGTGCCAGCAGCCGTAGCAGCCGCTCCTACAATGAGCAGTTCTTC CASSRSSRSYNEQFF
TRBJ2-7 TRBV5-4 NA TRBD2 TGTGCCAGCAGCTTATGGGGACTAGCGGCCTCCTACGAGCAGTACTTC CASSLWGLAASYEQYF
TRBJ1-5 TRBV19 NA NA TGTGCCAGTACCCCAGGGTATCAGCCCCAGCATTTT CASTPGYQPQHF
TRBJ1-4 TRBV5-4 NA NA TGTGCCAGCAGCCTAGGAGGAGGTGGCGAAAAACTGTTTTTT CASSLGGGGEKLFF
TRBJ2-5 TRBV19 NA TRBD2 TGTGCCAGTAGTATCGGGACTAGCGATGGAGCAGAGACCCAGTACTTC CASSIGTSDGAETQYF
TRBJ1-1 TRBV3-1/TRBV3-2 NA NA TGTGCCAGCAGCCTCGTGGGGGGTGAAGTCGTAGCTTTCTTT CASSLVGGEVVAFF
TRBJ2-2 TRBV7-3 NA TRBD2 TGTGCCAGCAGTTTTGGACTAGCGGGAACCGGGGAGCTGTTTTTT CASSFGLAGTGELFF
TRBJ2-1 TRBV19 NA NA TGTGCCAGTAGTATGCACAGACCCAACAATGAGCAGTTCTTC CASSMHRPNNEQFF
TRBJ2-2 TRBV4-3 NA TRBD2 TGCGCCAGCGCCCCTGAGAGGGCGGGAGTAGAAAGTTCGGCCGGGGAGCTGTTTTTT CASAPERAGVESSAGELFF
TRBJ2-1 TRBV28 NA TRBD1 TGTGCCAGCAGTTTTGGGACAGGGGTTTTAACGGTCTACAATGAGCAGTTCTTC CASSFGTGVLTVYNEQFF
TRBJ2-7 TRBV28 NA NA TGTGCCCCACGACCTAAGAGGGCCTACGAGCAGTACTTC CAPRPKRAYEQYF